One TCR beta chain is described in this entry. Antigen unknown. This specimen comes from a study of T cell clusters in autoimmune cytopenias. Points from the study as a whole: TRB repertoire shifts in secondary cytopenia and chronic lymphocytic leukemia mostly reflected lymphoma, not autoimmunity.

TRB amplification used approximately 250 ng of peripheral blood genomic DNA. One tube held mixed TRB-A and TRB-B primer pools for touch-down PCR. TCRdb reprocessed the multiplex PCR reads; each CDR3 protein has one entry and no DNA is given. The ten top clones account for 20% to 30%, within a sample of under 15,000 distinct CDR3 sequences. These data are also associated with another study on T cell repertoires in aging, cancer and after chemotherapy.

Sequencing input: peripheral blood. The receptor was isolated from a human donor in good health.

The CDR3 protein is CASSPRQGSSYNEQFF. The chain uses TRBV27 and TRBJ2-1; TCRdb proposes TRBD1, but this gene call is untestable without DNA. The CDR3 totals 16 residues. Germline V gives CDR1 MNHEY, CDR2 SMNVEV (reference sequence).